This is a list of T cell receptor beta chains from one sample in a study of TIL therapy for anti-PD-1-resistant metastatic lung cancer. Assay used: immunoSEQ multiplex PCR; TCRdb lists only in-frame clones, some missing. Of about 50,000 clones listed, less than 80% are singletons. Sequencing was performed on blood, taken at baseline. Receptors were obtained from a woman aged 30-79 years with non-small cell lung cancer. Both conserved end residues are part of each CDR3. Fields, in order: J gene, CDR3 length, clone size, D gene, V gene, CDR3 protein, CDR3 DNA. The D gene is left open where the match is weak. Clone size is stated in some rows and not others, as once, few, many or a class when expanded.

>TRBJ2-1|16|-|TRBD1|TRBV18
CASSLVGTGGYNEQFF
TGTGCCAGCTCACTAGTCGGGACAGGAGGGTACAATGAGCAGTTCTTC
>TRBJ1-4|16|-|-|TRBV5-1
CASSLDPMGGNEKLFF
TGCGCCAGCAGCCTAGACCCAATGGGGGGGAATGAAAAACTGTTTTTT
>TRBJ1-2|15|-|TRBD1|TRBV10-3
CAIYTQGGANYGYTF
TGCGCCATTTATACCCAGGGGGGCGCGAACTATGGCTACACCTTC
>TRBJ2-4|15|-|TRBD1|TRBV7-2
CASSFAQGVKNIQYF
TGTGCCAGCAGCTTTGCGCAGGGGGTAAAAAACATTCAGTACTTC
>TRBJ1-2|14|-|-|TRBV14
CASSQDREGLGYTF
TGTGCCAGCAGCCAAGACAGGGAAGGGTTGGGCTACACCTTC
>TRBJ2-5|15|few|TRBD2|TRBV7-9
CASSPDEGLAGTQYF
TGTGCCAGCAGCCCAGATGAAGGACTAGCGGGAACCCAGTACTTC
>TRBJ2-5|12|-|-|TRBV7-9
CASSLGTETQYF
TGTGCCAGCAGCTTAGGAACGGAGACCCAGTACTTC
>TRBJ2-4|15|-|TRBD1|TRBV19
CTSSTGEWAKNIQYF
TGTACCAGTAGTACAGGGGAGTGGGCCAAAAACATTCAGTACTTC
>TRBJ1-1|17|-|TRBD1|TRBV7-9
CASSLARTGGRDTEAFF
TGTGCCAGCAGCTTAGCCCGGACAGGGGGCCGGGACACTGAAGCTTTCTTT
>TRBJ2-3|15|-|-|TRBV19
CASSNWVSSTDTQYF
TGTGCCAGTAGCAATTGGGTCTCTAGCACAGATACGCAGTATTTT
>TRBJ2-5|16|-|-|TRBV18
CASSPPGRDPRSAQYF
TGTGCCAGCTCACCACCGGGAAGAGACCCCCGATCGGCCCAGTACTTC
>TRBJ2-7|16|-|-|TRBV28
CASSLVWGRGVWEQYF
TGTGCCAGCAGTCTGGTATGGGGGCGGGGCGTTTGGGAGCAGTACTTC
>TRBJ2-7|15|-|-|TRBV2
CASSALGGLSYEQYF
TGTGCCAGCAGTGCTTTGGGGGGGCTTTCCTACGAGCAGTACTTC
>TRBJ2-7|13|-|-|TRBV28
CASTPPGVGEQYF
TGTGCCAGCACTCCCCCCGGGGTAGGAGAGCAGTACTTC
>TRBJ1-3|17|once|TRBD1|TRBV28
CASSLARQGFSGNTIYF
TGTGCCAGCAGTTTAGCCCGACAGGGATTCTCTGGAAACACCATATATTTT
>TRBJ2-3|18|-|TRBD2|TRBV9
CASSVPLLAGAATDTQYF
TGTGCCAGCAGCGTACCTCTACTAGCGGGAGCTGCAACAGATACGCAGTATTTT
>TRBJ1-1|13|-|-|TRBV7-2
CASSSYFGTEAFF
TGTGCCAGCAGCTCCTACTTTGGCACTGAAGCTTTCTTT
>TRBJ2-1|17|few|TRBD2|TRBV28
CASSPPGLAGEDNEQFF
TGTGCCAGCAGTCCCCCCGGACTAGCGGGAGAGGACAATGAGCAGTTCTTC
>TRBJ2-1|15|few|-|TRBV19
CASSILGASYNEQFF
TGTGCCAGTAGTATCCTTGGGGCCTCCTACAATGAGCAGTTCTTC
>TRBJ2-2|12|-|-|TRBV6-5
CASSPDPGELFF
TGTGCCAGCAGTCCCGATCCCGGGGAGCTGTTTTTT
>TRBJ2-4|16|-|-|TRBV5-6
CASSLNALLAKNIQYF
TGTGCCAGCAGCTTAAACGCCTTGCTTGCCAAAAACATTCAGTACTTC
>TRBJ2-5|15|-|TRBD2|TRBV7-7
CASSLLAGGQETQYF
TGTGCCAGCAGCTTGCTAGCGGGGGGTCAAGAGACCCAGTACTTC
>TRBJ2-4|18|-|-|TRBV4-1
CASSQGLVRGLAKNIQYF
TGCGCCAGCAGCCAGGGGTTAGTGAGGGGACTAGCCAAAAACATTCAGTACTTC
>TRBJ1-1|15|-|TRBD1|TRBV6-5
CASSPLGTEPIEAFF
TGTGCCAGCAGCCCCCTTGGGACAGAGCCCATTGAAGCTTTCTTT
>TRBJ1-1|13|few|-|TRBV2
CASSDRGYTEAFF
TGTGCCAGCAGTGACAGGGGATACACTGAAGCTTTCTTT